This entry describes one T cell receptor (beta chain). The record originates from a study of T cell responses to AZD1222 COVID-19 vaccine. The CDR3 totals 14 residues. Germline CDR1 is SEHNR and CDR2 is FQNEAQ (reference sequence). V dropped 3 bases and J dropped 5 bases, with 8 bases sitting between them. The repertoire was sequenced with immunoSEQ multiplex PCR; TCRdb's copy has only in-frame clones and lacks some. The data hold around 100,000 clones, with around 84% observed a single time. Here the sequenced sample was peripheral blood, taken on day 0 of AZD1222 vaccination. This TCR came from an adult in good health. This sequence joins TRBV7-9 and TRBJ1-6, with D hard to call. The CDR3 DNA sequence: TGTGCCAGCAGCTTGGGCCACCATAATTCACCCCTCCACTTT. It is translated as CASSLGHHNSPLHF.